These T cell receptor beta chains were read from a single sample in a study of graft-versus-host responses after intestinal transplantation. Their antigens are not known. TCRdb's table, derived via immunoSEQ multiplex PCR, lists solely in-frame clones and lacks some. Of approximately 75,000 clones detected, approximately 94% appear once; the ten largest clones hold around 0.51%. Sequencing was performed on unstimulated CD8+ T cells sorted from spleen or lymph node cells, taken before intestinal transplant. Receptor source: a human donor who received an intestinal transplant. Both conserved end residues are part of each CDR3. D genes are given only for firm matches. Clone size, where shown, is once, few, many, or a class for clones that have expanded.

j_call	d_call	v_call	clone_size	cdr3_nt	cdr3_aa
TRBJ2-3	TRBD2	TRBV4-2	-	TGTGCCAGCAGCCTCAGCGGGAGCACCGCCGCAGATACGCAGTATTTT	CASSLSGSTAADTQYF
TRBJ2-1	TRBD2	TRBV5-1	-	TGCGCCAGCAGCCTAGCGGTTCTCGGAAACAATGAGCAGTTCTTC	CASSLAVLGNNEQFF
TRBJ2-7	-	TRBV27	-	TGTGCCAGCAGTCCCACTAACCCCCTCTACGAGCAGTACTTC	CASSPTNPLYEQYF
TRBJ2-1	-	TRBV5-1	-	TGCGCCAGCAGCTTGGCTCCAGGGCGGATAGATGAGCAGTTCTTC	CASSLAPGRIDEQFF
TRBJ2-7	-	TRBV6-5	few	TGTGCCAGCAGTTTCGGCAGCGGGCGATCCTACGAGCAGTACTTC	CASSFGSGRSYEQYF
TRBJ2-7	-	TRBV30	-	TGTGCCTGGAGCGCCGGGAATCTTTACGAGCAGTACTTC	CAWSAGNLYEQYF
TRBJ2-1	-	TRBV27	-	TGTGCCAGCAGTTGGGGAGGGGGGGCAGCCCCCAATGAGCAGTTCTTC	CASSWGGGAAPNEQFF
TRBJ1-2	-	TRBV25-1	-	TGTGCCAGCAGTGATTTCCCCGAATCGGGGTATGGCTACACCTTC	CASSDFPESGYGYTF
TRBJ1-5	-	TRBV27	-	TGTGCCACCAGTCCCGCAGCCTGGGGTAGCAATCAGCCCCAGCATTTT	CATSPAAWGSNQPQHF
TRBJ2-3	TRBD2	TRBV4-1	-	TGCGCCAGCAGCCAAGAATGGGTTACTAGCGGGATTTACACAGATACGCAGTATTTT	CASSQEWVTSGIYTDTQYF
TRBJ2-6	-	TRBV6-4	once	TGTGCCAGCAGTCTCTTACTCCACACGACAAAGTCGGGCAACGTCCTGACTTTC	CASSLLLHTTKSGNVLTF
TRBJ1-1	-	TRBV7-4	-	TGTGCCAGCAGCTTAGCCCCCGGAATCCAGAGGAACACTGAAGCTTTCTTT	CASSLAPGIQRNTEAFF
TRBJ1-1	-	TRBV6-6	-	TGTGCCAGCAGTTACCGGGAAGGCGACAACACTGAAGCTTTCTTT	CASSYREGDNTEAFF
TRBJ2-7	-	TRBV28	-	TGTGCCAGCAGCCTATTTAGGTCATCCTACGAGCAGTACTTC	CASSLFRSSYEQYF
TRBJ2-7	-	TRBV15	-	TGTGCCACCAGCAGAGATCGGGGGCTCTCCTACGAGCAGTACTTC	CATSRDRGLSYEQYF
TRBJ2-7	-	TRBV7-9	-	TGTGCCAGCAGCCACGACGGGACTTCCTACGAGCAGTACTTC	CASSHDGTSYEQYF
TRBJ2-1	TRBD1	TRBV19	-	TGTGCCAGTAACACACCGGGACAGTCTATAGATGAGCAGTTCTTC	CASNTPGQSIDEQFF
TRBJ2-7	TRBD1	TRBV7-3	-	TGTGCCAGCAGCTTAATAAGGGGGGACAGGACCTACGAGCAGTACTTC	CASSLIRGDRTYEQYF
TRBJ1-5	-	TRBV4-1	-	TGCGCCAGCAGCCTCCTTGGGGTGGGGACTCAGCCCCAGCATTTT	CASSLLGVGTQPQHF
TRBJ2-2	TRBD2	TRBV27	-	TGTGCCAGCAGTCCGGGACTAGCGGGGCGGGAGCTGTTTTTT	CASSPGLAGRELFF
TRBJ2-1	-	TRBV6-5	-	TGTGCCAGCAGTTACTCGGCTACCAATGAGCAGTTCTTC	CASSYSATNEQFF
TRBJ2-5	TRBD2	TRBV27	-	TGTGCCAGCAGTCCGGGGGGCCAAGAGACCCAGTACTTC	CASSPGGQETQYF
TRBJ1-2	TRBD1	TRBV28	-	TGTGCCAGCAGTTTACCTGCAGGGGGCTTCTATGGCTACACCTTC	CASSLPAGGFYGYTF
TRBJ1-3	-	TRBV6-5	-	TGTGCCAGCAGTTACTCGGGGCGGCACTCTGGAAACACCATATATTTT	CASSYSGRHSGNTIYF
TRBJ2-1	-	TRBV19	-	TGTGCCAGTAGTATACTGGGGGAGCGTGGATCCTACAATGAGCAGTTCTTC	CASSILGERGSYNEQFF
TRBJ2-1	-	TRBV6-1	-	TGTGCCAGCACGGATTTGTCCTTTGGCAATGAGCAGTTCTTC	CASTDLSFGNEQFF
TRBJ2-5	TRBD2	TRBV4-1	-	TGCGCCAGCAGCCAAGGCCCAGCGGGAGAGGGGGAGACCCAGTACTTC	CASSQGPAGEGETQYF
TRBJ2-2	TRBD2	TRBV9	-	TGTGCCAGCAGCGTCGGCCCTCTTCTAGCGGGAGTAGAAGGTGCCGGGGAGCTGTTTTTT	CASSVGPLLAGVEGAGELFF
TRBJ2-4	TRBD1	TRBV28	-	TGTGCCAGCAGTGGGACAGTAACAAAAAACATTCAGTACTTC	CASSGTVTKNIQYF
TRBJ2-1	-	TRBV4-1	-	TGCGCCAGCAGCCAAGAACCGGGAGTATCCTACAATGAGCAGTTCTTC	CASSQEPGVSYNEQFF
TRBJ2-3	TRBD2	TRBV27	-	TGTGCCAGCAGTTCGGGACTAGCGTTGGATACGCAGTATTTT	CASSSGLALDTQYF
TRBJ2-7	TRBD2	TRBV29-1	-	TGCAGCGTTGAAGGGCTAGCGGGAGGGCCGTTCTCCTACGAGCAGTACTTC	CSVEGLAGGPFSYEQYF
TRBJ1-2	-	TRBV27	-	TGTGCCAGCAGTTTATCAGGGGACTATGGCTACACCTTC	CASSLSGDYGYTF
TRBJ2-3	-	TRBV6-5	-	TGTGCCAGCAGCGGGGGAGTGTCCCCAGATACGCAGTATTTT	CASSGGVSPDTQYF
TRBJ2-1	-	TRBV29-1	once	TGCAGCGTTCCCCAAACGAAGGTCAGGCCCCACAATGAGCAGTTCTTC	CSVPQTKVRPHNEQFF
TRBJ1-2	-	TRBV25-1	-	TGTGCCAGCTCCTACAGGCCGATGCCCCACTATAACTATGGCTACACCTTC	CASSYRPMPHYNYGYTF
TRBJ2-7	-	TRBV4-1	-	TGCGCCAGCAGCCAAGAAGATGGTACAGGGTTCTACTACGAGCAGTACTTC	CASSQEDGTGFYYEQYF
TRBJ2-5	TRBD2	TRBV23-1	-	TGCGCCAGCCGACAGGGAGGAAAGCGGGAGGGCCTCTCTCCAACAGAGACCCAGTACTTC	CASRQGGKREGLSPTETQYF
TRBJ1-5	-	TRBV10-3	-	TGTGCCATCAGGGCCCCGTCTACACCCAATCAGCCCCAGCATTTT	CAIRAPSTPNQPQHF
TRBJ1-1	-	TRBV9	once	TGTGCCAGCAGCGCTCAGGGACTGAACACTGAAGCTTTCTTT	CASSAQGLNTEAFF
TRBJ1-4	-	TRBV27	-	TGTGCCAGCAGTTTGACTGGGCAGGGCATTAGTTACGAAAAACTGTTTTTT	CASSLTGQGISYEKLFF
TRBJ1-2	-	TRBV5-6	-	TGTGCCAGCAGCGGGGGGACGGGGATCTATGGCTACACCTTC	CASSGGTGIYGYTF
TRBJ2-5	-	TRBV2	-	TGTGCCAGCAGTGGTACAGGGAGGCTTGGTAATCAAGAGACCCAGTACTTC	CASSGTGRLGNQETQYF
TRBJ2-7	-	TRBV27	-	TGTGCCAGCAGTTTATCGTGGAGCCACGACTACGAGCAGTACTTC	CASSLSWSHDYEQYF
TRBJ1-1	-	TRBV4-1	-	TGCGCCAGCAGCAAACGCGCAGGGTATTTCGAGGCTTTCTTT	CASSKRAGYFEAFF
TRBJ2-1	TRBD2	TRBV4-1	-	TGCGCCAGCAGCCAAGTAGCGGGACGAGACTACAATGAGCAGTTCTTC	CASSQVAGRDYNEQFF
TRBJ2-7	TRBD1	TRBV4-1	-	TGCGCCAGCAGCCTAGACAGGGCCGGGGAGCAGTACTTC	CASSLDRAGEQYF
TRBJ1-2	-	TRBV27	-	TGTGCCAGCAGTTTTTCGGTGGCGGTGCATGAAGGCTACACCTTC	CASSFSVAVHEGYTF
TRBJ2-3	-	TRBV7-8	-	TGTGCCAGCAGCTGGGACTCACGCACGGGCACAGATACGCAGTATTTT	CASSWDSRTGTDTQYF